A selection of T cell receptor beta chains follows, all from one sample in a study of T cells in Graves' hyperthyroidism and ophthalmopathy. TCRdb re-derived calls from the multiplex PCR reads in MiXCR, one entry per CDR3 protein. This sample has approximately 700,000 distinct CDR3 sequences, with about a sixth found just once. The sample was blood. The source of these receptors is a man aged 18 to 30 with Graves' hyperthyroidism. Both conserved end residues are part of each CDR3. A D gene is named only where the DNA matches it firmly. The listing skips clone size in some rows; elsewhere it reads once, few, many or a size class.

>TRBV12-3/TRBV12-4|TRBJ2-2|-|TRBD1
TGTGCCAGCAGTTTCTGGCAGGGGGTCACCGGGGAGCTGTTTTTT
CASSFWQGVTGELFF
>TRBV2|TRBJ2-7|many|-
TGTGCCAGCAGTGAACAGGGTCAGACCTACGAGCAGTACTTC
CASSEQGQTYEQYF
>TRBV5-1|TRBJ1-2|-|-
TGCGCCAGCAGCCGAAGCTCAGGACAAGCCTCCTATGGCTACACCTTC
CASSRSSGQASYGYTF
>TRBV20-1|TRBJ2-3|-|-
TGCAGTGCTACCGAGGGGGCAGATACGCAGTATTTT
CSATEGADTQYF
>TRBV19|TRBJ2-2|-|TRBD2
TGTGCCAGTAGTGAACCGGGACTAGCGGGGACGGGGTCCGGGGAGCTGTTTTTT
CASSEPGLAGTGSGELFF
>TRBV10-3|TRBJ2-7|few|-
TGTGCCATCAGCGCCCCGGGGCCCGAGCAGTACTTC
CAISAPGPEQYF
>TRBV24-1|TRBJ2-3|-|TRBD1
TGTGCCACCAGTGATTCGGGACAGGGGACAGATACGCAGTATTTT
CATSDSGQGTDTQYF
>TRBV28|TRBJ1-4|-|-
TGTGCCAGCAGCCTCGGACAGATTAATGAAAAACTGTTTTTT
CASSLGQINEKLFF
>TRBV3-1|TRBJ2-7|-|TRBD1
TGTGCCAGCAGCCGGGACGGGACAGGGGGCCTCTACGAGCAGTACTTC
CASSRDGTGGLYEQYF
>TRBV24-1|TRBJ2-7|-|-
TGTGCCACCAGAGCCCGGGAGCGACACCTCGAGCAGTACTTC
CATRARERHLEQYF
>TRBV13|TRBJ1-1|many|-
TGTGCCAGCAGCTCCGCGGAGGGGAGCACTGAAGCTTTCTTT
CASSSAEGSTEAFF
>TRBV18|TRBJ2-1|many|TRBD2
TGTGCCAGCTCACCGGGACTAGCGGGAGTGATCGAGCAGTTCTTC
CASSPGLAGVIEQFF
>TRBV11-3|TRBJ2-1|many|TRBD2
TGTGCCAGCAGGCGTGGGACTAGCGGGAGTGTTAATGAGCAGTTCTTC
CASRRGTSGSVNEQFF
>TRBV2|TRBJ2-1|many|-
TGTGCCAGCCCCCGAGCCCGGGACGCCTACAATGAGCAGTTCTTC
CASPRARDAYNEQFF
>TRBV28|TRBJ2-1|few|TRBD2
TGTGCCAGCAGTCCGGCGGGACTAGCGGTAATGGAGCAGTTCTTC
CASSPAGLAVMEQFF
>TRBV29-1|TRBJ2-7|few|-
TGCAGCGTTGAAGAGGGCACCCCCTACGAGCAGTACTTC
CSVEEGTPYEQYF
>TRBV20-1|TRBJ2-4|-|TRBD1
TGCAGTGCTAGCGCCAAAGACAGGGTTCGGGTCGGAAACATTCAGTACTTC
CSASAKDRVRVGNIQYF
>TRBV12-5|TRBJ1-2|few|-
TGTGCTAGTGGTTTGGGACGGACGGAAAACTATGGCTACACCTTC
CASGLGRTENYGYTF
>TRBV6-1|TRBJ2-6|few|-
TGTGCCAGCAGCCAGCCCGTCTCGTCTGGGGCCAACGTCCTGACTTTC
CASSQPVSSGANVLTF
>TRBV19|TRBJ2-2|few|TRBD2
TGTGCCAGCATACTAGCGGGAGAAATGTTGTACACCGGGGAGCTGTTTTTT
CASILAGEMLYTGELFF
>TRBV2|TRBJ2-7|many|-
TGTGCCAGCAGTGAAGCCAGGTACGAGCAGTACTTC
CASSEARYEQYF
>TRBV4-3|TRBJ1-1|few|-
TGCGCCAGCAGCCAAGTGGTACAGGGCACTGAAGCTTTCTTT
CASSQVVQGTEAFF
>TRBV5-1|TRBJ2-7|-|TRBD2
TGCGCCAGCGGCCCTGGGGGACTAGCGACCCATCATTACGAGCAGTACTTC
CASGPGGLATHHYEQYF
>TRBV19|TRBJ1-2|-|-
TGTGCCAGTACGCTGTCAGGGTATGGCTACACCTTC
CASTLSGYGYTF
>TRBV5-1|TRBJ1-1|-|-
TGCGCCAGCAGCTTGAGCCGGGAGGCTGGAGCTTTCTTT
CASSLSREAGAFF
>TRBV27|TRBJ2-7|-|-
TGTGCCAGCACCACCAGTCGAGGAAGCTCCTACGAGCAGTACTTC
CASTTSRGSSYEQYF
>TRBV6-2/TRBV6-3|TRBJ2-1|few|TRBD1
TGTGCCAGCAGTTACTCGATAGGGACAGGGGCCTACAATGAGCAGTTCTTC
CASSYSIGTGAYNEQFF
>TRBV30|TRBJ2-7|few|-
TGTGCCTGGAGGGGGGGACCGTCGAGCTCCTACGAGCAGTACTTC
CAWRGGPSSSYEQYF
>TRBV20-1|TRBJ2-7|-|-
TGCAGTGCTAGAAATCCCGGCGGGGCCACGGGAGCCTACGAGCAGTACTTC
CSARNPGGATGAYEQYF
>TRBV20-1|TRBJ1-4|many|-
TGCAGTGCCTGGGGCGGGAATACTAATGAAAAACTGTTTTTT
CSAWGGNTNEKLFF
>TRBV28|TRBJ2-3|-|TRBD2
TGTGCCAGTTGTCTAGCGGGAGGGCCGACAGATACGCAGTATTTT
CASCLAGGPTDTQYF
>TRBV28|TRBJ2-5|many|-
TGTGCCAGCAGGCAGCCCTGGGAGACCCAGTACTTC
CASRQPWETQYF
>TRBV6-1|TRBJ1-3|many|-
TGTGCCAGCAGTGAGCCGGATGGTGGAAACACCATATATTTT
CASSEPDGGNTIYF
>TRBV4-1|TRBJ2-1|-|TRBD2
TGCGCCAGCAGTCCGACTAGCGACGAGTACAATGAGCAGTTCTTC
CASSPTSDEYNEQFF
>TRBV28|TRBJ1-1|many|-
TGTGCCAGCAGTTTCGTAGGGGCCGGGAACACTGAAGCTTTCTTT
CASSFVGAGNTEAFF
>TRBV6-1|TRBJ1-5|many|-
TGTGCCAGCAGTGAAGTGACGGTAAGCAATCAGCCCCAGCATTTT
CASSEVTVSNQPQHF
>TRBV27|TRBJ2-7|many|TRBD2
TGTGCCAGCAGTTCCCCGGGGGGGGGGAAATACGAGCAGTACTTC
CASSSPGGGKYEQYF
>TRBV6-1|TRBJ2-7|many|TRBD2
TGTGCCAGCAGTAGTCAGCGGGATCCCTACGAGCAGTACTTC
CASSSQRDPYEQYF
>TRBV10-3|TRBJ2-1|many|TRBD2
TGTGCCATCGCGGGACTAGCGGGAGGACTTGAGCAGTTCTTC
CAIAGLAGGLEQFF
>TRBV9|TRBJ2-1|-|TRBD2
TGTGCCAGCAGCGTAGCTATTGGGACTAGCGGGAGCAATGAGCAGTTCTTC
CASSVAIGTSGSNEQFF
>TRBV5-8|TRBJ2-3|many|-
TGTGCCAGCAGCTCCCTCTTGGGGACAGATACGCAGTATTTT
CASSSLLGTDTQYF
>TRBV28|TRBJ1-4|few|-
TGTGCCAGCAGTTTATTCGGGGGCCAGGGAAAACTGTTTTTT
CASSLFGGQGKLFF
>TRBV4-3|TRBJ1-1|-|-
TGCGCCAGCAGCCAAGAGCTGGGGGGAGCAGCTGAAGCTTTCTTT
CASSQELGGAAEAFF
>TRBV6-1|TRBJ1-5|many|-
TGTGCCAGCAGTGTCGTACGTGACGGTAGCAATCAGCCCCAGCATTTT
CASSVVRDGSNQPQHF
>TRBV30|TRBJ2-5|many|-
TGTGCCTGGAGTTTCGGACAAGAGACCCAGTACTTC
CAWSFGQETQYF
>TRBV15|TRBJ2-2|few|TRBD1
TGTGCCACCAGAGATTCTACAGGGGTCGTCAACACCGGGGAGCTGTTTTTT
CATRDSTGVVNTGELFF
>TRBV30|TRBJ1-1|many|-
TGTGCCTGGAGTGTAGGGTCCGGGGGCGACACTGAAGCTTTCTTT
CAWSVGSGGDTEAFF
>TRBV13|TRBJ2-7|many|-
TGTGCCAGCAGCTTAGGCCAACGGATCTACGAGCAGTACTTC
CASSLGQRIYEQYF
>TRBV15|TRBJ2-3|few|-
TGTGCCACCAGCAGAGATAGCCCCGATACGCAGTATTTT
CATSRDSPDTQYF
>TRBV6-5|TRBJ2-1|many|TRBD2
TGTGCCAGCAGTTATCCTGGACTAGAGAGCAATGAGCAGTTCTTC
CASSYPGLESNEQFF
>TRBV27|TRBJ2-7|-|-
TGTGCCAGCAGAGACGACAGGTTCTCCGAGCAGTACTTC
CASRDDRFSEQYF
>TRBV19|TRBJ1-1|many|-
TGTGCCACCCAAACACAGGACACTGAAGCTTTCTTT
CATQTQDTEAFF
>TRBV18|TRBJ2-7|many|TRBD1
TGTGCCAGCTTAACCGGGACAGGGGCTGGCGAGCAGTACTTC
CASLTGTGAGEQYF
>TRBV7-9|TRBJ2-1|many|-
TGTGCCAGCAGCCCTTTATCCGGGACCCTCTCCTACAATGAGCAGTTCTTC
CASSPLSGTLSYNEQFF
>TRBV6-1|TRBJ2-5|many|TRBD2
TGTGCCAGCAGTTCGGGACTAGCACGCGAGACCCAGTACTTC
CASSSGLARETQYF
>TRBV7-6|TRBJ2-3|-|TRBD2
TGTGCCAGCAGCTTAGTGCCGGGACTAGAGCGGGGATATACGCAGTATTTT
CASSLVPGLERGYTQYF
>TRBV18|TRBJ2-7|few|TRBD2
TGTGCCAGCTCACCAATCCCGCTAGCGGGATCCAGCTCCTACGAGCAGTACTTC
CASSPIPLAGSSSYEQYF
>TRBV12-3/TRBV12-4|TRBJ1-1|many|-
TGTGCCAGCAGCCAAGATACTATGAACACTGAAGCTTTCTTT
CASSQDTMNTEAFF
>TRBV12-3/TRBV12-4|TRBJ2-5|many|-
TGTGCCAGCAGGTCCAGGGGGCTTGGCGGGGGGCAAGAGACCCAGTACTTC
CASRSRGLGGGQETQYF
>TRBV12-3/TRBV12-4|TRBJ2-1|-|TRBD2
TGTGCCAGCAGTCCCCCGGGGAAGGCGGGGGATGAGCAGTTCTTC
CASSPPGKAGDEQFF